This note documents a single T cell receptor beta chain sequence. Clones were read by immunoSEQ multiplex PCR, and TCRdb kept only the in-frame ones, dropping some. The sample has roughly 300,000 clones, about 87% seen once. V shed 5 bases and J shed 5 bases, with 13 bases lying between them. The CDR3 loop spans 14 amino acids. The germline gives CDR1 LNHDA, CDR2 SQIVND (reference sequence). The sample is drawn from a study of blood T cell repertoires in COVID-19. Study background: Samples representing acute and convalescent COVID-19 were sourced from the United States, Italy and Spain. PBMCs, B-cell-depleted T cells, or T cells provided the cDNA or gDNA that made up the material.

This rearrangement joins TRBV19 to TRBJ2-1; D is ambiguous. The source is a woman between 40 and 50 years old who had recovered from COVID-19. Sequencing used peripheral blood. The DNA for the CDR3 is TGTGCCAGTAGTCCCTTAGGCCGGGACAATGAGCAGTTCTTC. Translation gives CASSPLGRDNEQFF.